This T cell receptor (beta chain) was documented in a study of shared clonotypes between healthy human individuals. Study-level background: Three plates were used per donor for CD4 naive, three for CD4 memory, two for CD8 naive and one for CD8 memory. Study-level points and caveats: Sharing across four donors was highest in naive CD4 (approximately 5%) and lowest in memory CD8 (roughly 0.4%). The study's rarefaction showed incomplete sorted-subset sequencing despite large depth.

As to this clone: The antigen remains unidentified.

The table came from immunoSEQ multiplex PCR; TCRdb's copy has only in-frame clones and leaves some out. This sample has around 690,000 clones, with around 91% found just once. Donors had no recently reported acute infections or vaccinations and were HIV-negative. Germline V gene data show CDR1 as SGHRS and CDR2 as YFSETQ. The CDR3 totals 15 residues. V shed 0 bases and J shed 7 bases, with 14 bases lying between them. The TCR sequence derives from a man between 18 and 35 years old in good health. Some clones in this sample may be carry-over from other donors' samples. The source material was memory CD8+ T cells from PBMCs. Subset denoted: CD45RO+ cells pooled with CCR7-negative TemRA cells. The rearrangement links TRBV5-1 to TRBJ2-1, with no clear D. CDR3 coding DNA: TGCGCCAGCAGCTTGGTTGGATTCCCCAAAAATGAGCAGTTCTTC. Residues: CASSLVGFPKNEQFF.